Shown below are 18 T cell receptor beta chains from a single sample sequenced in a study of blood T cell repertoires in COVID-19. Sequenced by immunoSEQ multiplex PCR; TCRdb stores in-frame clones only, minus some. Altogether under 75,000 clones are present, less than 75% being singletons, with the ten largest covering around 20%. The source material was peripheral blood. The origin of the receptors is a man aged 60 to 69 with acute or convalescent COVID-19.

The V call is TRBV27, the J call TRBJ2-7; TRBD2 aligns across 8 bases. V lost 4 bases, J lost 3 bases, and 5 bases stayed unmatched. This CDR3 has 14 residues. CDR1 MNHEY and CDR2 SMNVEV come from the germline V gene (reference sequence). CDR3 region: CASSSREGSYEQYF. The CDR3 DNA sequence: TGTGCCAGCAGTTCTCGGGAGGGCAGCTACGAGCAGTACTTC.

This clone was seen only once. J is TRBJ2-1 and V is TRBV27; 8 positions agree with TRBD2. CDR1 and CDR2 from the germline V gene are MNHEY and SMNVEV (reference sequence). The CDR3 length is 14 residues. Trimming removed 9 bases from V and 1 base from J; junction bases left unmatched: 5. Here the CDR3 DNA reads TGTGCCAGTATTAGCGGGGAGTCCTACAATGAGCAGTTCTTC. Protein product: CASISGESYNEQFF.

CDR3 nucleotides: TGTGCCAGCAGTTACCTCCCGAGCGGGAGCACAGATACGCAGTATTTT. Translation gives CASSYLPSGSTDTQYF. This sequence joins TRBV6-2 or TRBV6-3 and TRBJ2-3, with D possibly TRBD2 on 6 matching bases. CDR3 length: 16 amino acids. Germline V gives CDR1 MNHEY, CDR2 SVGEGT. Trimming pared 2 bases from V and 0 bases from J, leaving 12 bases between.

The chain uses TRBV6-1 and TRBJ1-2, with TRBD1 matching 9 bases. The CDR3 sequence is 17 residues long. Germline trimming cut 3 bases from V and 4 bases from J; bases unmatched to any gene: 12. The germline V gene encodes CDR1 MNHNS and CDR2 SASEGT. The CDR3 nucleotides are TGTGCCAGCAGTGAGGGGTTAACAGGGGGCAGAAGCTATGGCTACACCTTC. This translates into CASSEGLTGGRSYGYTF.

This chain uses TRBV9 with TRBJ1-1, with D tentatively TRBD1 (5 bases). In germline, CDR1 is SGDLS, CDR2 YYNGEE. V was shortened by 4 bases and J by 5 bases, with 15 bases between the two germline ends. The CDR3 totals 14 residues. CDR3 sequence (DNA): TGTGCCAGCAGCCCGTCGGGGAGGGGTACTGAAGCTTTCTTT. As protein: CASSPSGRGTEAFF.

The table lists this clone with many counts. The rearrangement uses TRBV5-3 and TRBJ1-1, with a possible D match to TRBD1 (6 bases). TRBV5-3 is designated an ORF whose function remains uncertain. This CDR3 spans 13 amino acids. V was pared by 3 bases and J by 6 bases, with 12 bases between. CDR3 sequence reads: CARSSDSHAEAFF. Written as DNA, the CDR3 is TGTGCCAGAAGCTCGGACAGTCACGCTGAAGCTTTCTTT.

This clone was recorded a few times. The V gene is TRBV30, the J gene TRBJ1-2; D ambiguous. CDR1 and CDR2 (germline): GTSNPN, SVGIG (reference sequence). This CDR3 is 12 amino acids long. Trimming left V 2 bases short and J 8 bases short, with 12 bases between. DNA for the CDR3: TGTGCCTGGAGTCACGGAGCGAGAGGCTACACCTTC. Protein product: CAWSHGARGYTF.

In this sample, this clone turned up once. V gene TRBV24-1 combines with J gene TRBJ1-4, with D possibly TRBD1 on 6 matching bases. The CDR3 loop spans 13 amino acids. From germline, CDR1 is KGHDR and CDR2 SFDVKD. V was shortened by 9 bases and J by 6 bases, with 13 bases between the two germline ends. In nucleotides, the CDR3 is TGTGCCACCGCAGGGGCGAACCATGAAAAACTGTTTTTT. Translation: CATAGANHEKLFF.

CDR3 region: CASSPGGDPTEQYF. CDR3 bases: TGTGCCAGCTCCCCGGGGGGTGATCCTACAGAGCAGTACTTC. The chain links TRBV6-5 to TRBJ2-7, with 7 bases fitting TRBD2. V lost 8 bases to trimming and J lost 7 bases; unmatched junction nucleotides: 14. This CDR3 region has 14 residues. Germline V gene lookup returns CDR1 MNHEY and CDR2 SVGAGI.

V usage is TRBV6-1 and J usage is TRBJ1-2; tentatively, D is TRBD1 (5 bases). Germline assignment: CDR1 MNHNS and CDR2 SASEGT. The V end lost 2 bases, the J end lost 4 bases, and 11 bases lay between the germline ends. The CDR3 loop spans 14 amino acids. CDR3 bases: TGTGCCAGCAGTGAACGGGGGTCCGCCTATGGCTACACCTTC. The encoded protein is CASSERGSAYGYTF.

CDR3 nucleotide sequence: TGTGCCAGCAGCTTAACGGGGCGGCCTAAGGAGGAGACCCAGTACTTC. It encodes CASSLTGRPKEETQYF. The chain is built from TRBV7-3 and TRBJ2-5; maybe TRBD1 (5 bases). This CDR3 is built from 16 residues. V gave up 0 bases and J gave up 5 bases, with 16 bases separating them. CDR1 is SGHTA, CDR2 FQGTGA, per germline.

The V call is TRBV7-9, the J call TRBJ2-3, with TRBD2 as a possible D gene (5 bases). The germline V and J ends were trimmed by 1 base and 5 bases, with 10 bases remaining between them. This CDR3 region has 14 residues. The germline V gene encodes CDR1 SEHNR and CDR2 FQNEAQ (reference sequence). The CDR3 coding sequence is TGTGCCAGCAGCTTAGACGGACTTGTAGATACGCAGTATTTT. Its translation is CASSLDGLVDTQYF.

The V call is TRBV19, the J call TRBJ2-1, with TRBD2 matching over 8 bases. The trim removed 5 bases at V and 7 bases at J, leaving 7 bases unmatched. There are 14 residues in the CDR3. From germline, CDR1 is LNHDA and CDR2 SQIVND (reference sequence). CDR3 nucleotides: TGTGCCAGTAGTTTCGGACTAGCCCCTAATGAGCAGTTCTTC. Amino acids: CASSFGLAPNEQFF.

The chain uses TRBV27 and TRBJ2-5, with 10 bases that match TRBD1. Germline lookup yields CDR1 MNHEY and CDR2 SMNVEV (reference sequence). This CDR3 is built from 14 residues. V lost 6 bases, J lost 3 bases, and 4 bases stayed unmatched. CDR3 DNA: TGTGCCAGCAGCGACAGGGGGCGGGAAGAGACCCAGTACTTC. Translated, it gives CASSDRGREETQYF.

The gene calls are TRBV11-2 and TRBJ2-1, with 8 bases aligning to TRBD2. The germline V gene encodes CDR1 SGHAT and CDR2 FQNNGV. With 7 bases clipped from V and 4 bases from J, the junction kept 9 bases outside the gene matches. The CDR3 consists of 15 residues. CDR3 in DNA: TGTGCCAGCACCGTAGCGGGAAGTGGGTACAATGAGCAGTTCTTC. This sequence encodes CASTVAGSGYNEQFF.

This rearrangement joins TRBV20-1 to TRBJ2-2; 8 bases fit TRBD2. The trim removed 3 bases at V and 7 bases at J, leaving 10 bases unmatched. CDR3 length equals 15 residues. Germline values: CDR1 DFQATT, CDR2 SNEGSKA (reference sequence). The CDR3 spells CSASFAGGPGGELFF. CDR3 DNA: TGCAGTGCTAGTTTCGCGGGAGGCCCCGGCGGGGAGCTGTTTTTT.

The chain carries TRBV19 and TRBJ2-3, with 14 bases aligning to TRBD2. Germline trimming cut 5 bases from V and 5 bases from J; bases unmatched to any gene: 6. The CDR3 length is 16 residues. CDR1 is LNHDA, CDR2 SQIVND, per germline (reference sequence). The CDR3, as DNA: TGTGCCAGTAGTCCGGGACTAGCGGGAGCCATAGATACGCAGTATTTT. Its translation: CASSPGLAGAIDTQYF.

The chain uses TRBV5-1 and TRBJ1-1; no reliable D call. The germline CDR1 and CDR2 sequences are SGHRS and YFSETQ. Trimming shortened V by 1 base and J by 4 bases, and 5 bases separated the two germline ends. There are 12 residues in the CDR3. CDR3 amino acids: CASSLPGTEAFF. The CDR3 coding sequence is TGCGCCAGCAGCTTGCCGGGCACTGAAGCTTTCTTT.